This T cell receptor beta chain was documented in a study of molecular identifiers for immune sequencing clone quantification. Naive CD8 T cells were FACS-sorted by CD8+CD4-CCR7+CD45RA+ markers. CDR1 and CDR2 (germline): SGHNT, YYREEE (reference sequence). This CDR3 has 16 residues. Trimming removed 1 base at V and 5 bases at J, with 18 bases between. This clonotype occurred a few times. TCRdb processed the PCR reads anew with MiXCR; each CDR3 protein has one entry. This table has approximately 680,000 distinct CDR3 sequences, roughly 25% appearing once. V usage is TRBV5-4 and J usage is TRBJ1-2, with unresolved D. Sequenced sample: naive CD8+ T cells from blood, with Jurkat cell RNA spiked in. As to subset: FACS-sorted CD8+CD4-CCR7+CD45RA+ naive T cells. This receptor was obtained from a human donor in good health. Some libraries in this study had Jurkat cell RNA spiked in. The CDR3 bases are TGTGCCAGCAGCTTGATGAAACCCCCACTACGGTATGGCTACACCTTC. Its protein is CASSLMKPPLRYGYTF.